The rows below give T cell receptor beta chains drawn from one sample of a study of human T cells and chemical hapten exposure. TCRdb used MiXCR to reprocess the RACE reads, holding one entry per CDR3 protein. The top ten clones hold 1.2% of a sample with 250,000 or so distinct CDR3 sequences, roughly 7.7% of them seen once. The input for sequencing was whole blood, taken in connection with sensitization to the hapten diphenylcyclopropenone (DPC). These receptors all come from a young man with alopecia areata. Some clones in this sample may be carry-over from other donors' samples. Each CDR3 is given with its conserved first and last residue. Each record gives: D gene, V gene, J gene, clone size, CDR3 DNA, CDR3 protein. A D gene is named only where the DNA matches it firmly. Clone size is stated in some rows and not others, as once, few, many or a class when expanded.

>-|TRBV4-3|TRBJ1-2|few
TGCGCCAGCAGCCAAGATCTCAGCTATGGCTACACCTTC
CASSQDLSYGYTF
>-|TRBV3-1|TRBJ1-5|few
TGTGCCAGCAGCCAAGATCTGGGGCAAGCCCAGCATTTT
CASSQDLGQAQHF
>-|TRBV27|TRBJ1-1|few
TGTGCCAGCATGCGGGTATGGGCTGAAGCTTTCTTT
CASMRVWAEAFF
>TRBD1|TRBV24-1|TRBJ1-4|-
TGTGCCACCAGTGACCCCCGGGACAGGGATAATGAAAAACTGTTTTTT
CATSDPRDRDNEKLFF
>-|TRBV3-1|TRBJ2-2|few
TGTGCCAGCAGCCAGGGGCTCGCGAACACCGGGGAGCTGTTTTTT
CASSQGLANTGELFF
>-|TRBV18|TRBJ1-1|few
TGTGCCAGCTCACCACCTTCCGGGACGGTGAACACTGAAGCTTTCTTT
CASSPPSGTVNTEAFF
>TRBD1|TRBV28|TRBJ2-3|-
TGTGCCAGCAGTTTAGAGACAGGGGTTGATACGCAGTATTTT
CASSLETGVDTQYF
>-|TRBV5-1|TRBJ2-7|-
TGCGCCAGCAGCTTGGCAGGGATCTACGGCGAGCAGTACTTC
CASSLAGIYGEQYF
>-|TRBV27|TRBJ2-1|-
TGTGCCAGCAGCGACCGGGTCCCCCACGACAATGAGCAGTTCTTC
CASSDRVPHDNEQFF
>-|TRBV12-3/TRBV12-4|TRBJ2-3|few
TGTGCCAGCAGAGGGACTGGTACAGATACGCAGTATTTT
CASRGTGTDTQYF
>TRBD2|TRBV4-3|TRBJ2-3|-
TGCGCCAGCAGCCAAACCGGCCTAGCGGGGACAACAGATACGCAGTATTTT
CASSQTGLAGTTDTQYF
>TRBD1|TRBV3-1|TRBJ1-2|many
TGTGCCAGCAGCCAAGTCGGGACAGGGCGTAACTATGGCTACACCTTC
CASSQVGTGRNYGYTF
>TRBD2|TRBV4-3|TRBJ2-1|-
TGCGCCAGCAGCCACCCCGGGACTAGCGGGGGGCCGGAGCAGTTCTTC
CASSHPGTSGGPEQFF
>-|TRBV2|TRBJ2-7|few
TGTGCCAGCAGGGGGGGAGTGTACGAGTACTTC
CASRGGVYEYF
>-|TRBV5-1|TRBJ2-3|few
TGCGCCAGCAGCCGAAACCGGCTTTCCTACACAGATACGCAGTATTTT
CASSRNRLSYTDTQYF
>TRBD2|TRBV29-1|TRBJ2-5|few
TGCAGCGTTGAAGGGCTAGCGGGGGGACACCAAGAGACCCAGTACTTC
CSVEGLAGGHQETQYF
>-|TRBV7-2|TRBJ2-3|few
TGTGCCAGCAGCCGGGTGCAGGGGAGCAGGGGAGATACGCAGTATTTT
CASSRVQGSRGDTQYF
>-|TRBV12-3/TRBV12-4|TRBJ2-1|few
TGTGCCAGCAGAGTTAAGGGACCGACCAATGAGCAGTTCTTC
CASRVKGPTNEQFF
>-|TRBV6-2/TRBV6-3|TRBJ1-5|few
TGTGCCAGCAGTAACGAAGCCTTGGGGGCCCCTCAGCCCCAGCATTTT
CASSNEALGAPQPQHF
>TRBD1|TRBV2|TRBJ1-2|few
TGTGCCAGCAGTGGGGGACAGCTTAACTATGGCTACACCTTC
CASSGGQLNYGYTF
>-|TRBV5-1|TRBJ1-2|-
TGCGCCAGCAGCTATGAATACAGGGCTGGCTACACCTTC
CASSYEYRAGYTF
>TRBD1|TRBV7-3|TRBJ1-1|-
TGTGCCAGCAGCTCTAAGGACAGGGGGGAACTGAACACTGAAGCTTTCTTT
CASSSKDRGELNTEAFF
>-|TRBV29-1|TRBJ2-1|few
TGCAGCGTTGAAGTAGGGCAGGGGATCTACAATGAGCAGTTCTTC
CSVEVGQGIYNEQFF
>TRBD1|TRBV14|TRBJ2-2|many
TGTGCCAGCAGCCAGGACAGGATTTGGACCGGGGAGCTGTTTTTT
CASSQDRIWTGELFF
>-|TRBV2|TRBJ2-4|few
TGTGCCAGCACCGGGGATGCCAAAAACATTCAGTACTTC
CASTGDAKNIQYF
>-|TRBV9|TRBJ1-2|-
TGTGCCAGCAGCGGTCTAGGGACTCCCGTGTTACGTAACTATGGCTACACCTTC
CASSGLGTPVLRNYGYTF
>-|TRBV7-2|TRBJ1-2|-
TGTGCCAGCAGCTCCGGGACACCCTTCTATGGCTACACCTTC
CASSSGTPFYGYTF
>-|TRBV12-3/TRBV12-4|TRBJ1-1|many
TGTGCCAGCAGCCTAAATCCCAGGGGGAACACTGAAGCTTTCTTT
CASSLNPRGNTEAFF
>-|TRBV6-2/TRBV6-3|TRBJ2-5|many
TGTGCCAGCAGTAGGACAGCTCAAGAGACCCAGTACTTC
CASSRTAQETQYF
>-|TRBV7-2|TRBJ1-4|many
TGTGCCAGCAGCTTACAGGGGTCCCATAATGAAAAACTGTTTTTT
CASSLQGSHNEKLFF
>-|TRBV19|TRBJ1-5|-
TGTGCCAGTAAACTGCAGGGATTCAATCAGCCCCAGCATTTT
CASKLQGFNQPQHF
>-|TRBV29-1|TRBJ1-2|many
TGCAGCGTTGCAAGTCTCGGTATAGGGGATGGCTACACCTTC
CSVASLGIGDGYTF
>-|TRBV10-2|TRBJ1-6|few
TGCGCCAGCAGTGAGTTGGACAGAATGCTCCCCCTCCACTTT
CASSELDRMLPLHF
>-|TRBV28|TRBJ1-5|few
TGTGCCAGCAGTTTAGAGTTGGGCAGGGAGTACCAGCCCCAGCATTTT
CASSLELGREYQPQHF
>TRBD1|TRBV6-6|TRBJ1-2|few
TGTGCCAGCAGTTCGGGACAGAGACTCTATGGCTACACCTTC
CASSSGQRLYGYTF
>TRBD1|TRBV7-9|TRBJ2-4|few
TGTGCCAGCAGCACGCCGGGACAGCTAGCCAAAAACATTCAGTACTTC
CASSTPGQLAKNIQYF
>-|TRBV6-2/TRBV6-3|TRBJ1-3|many
TGTGCCAGTGGAGACCGACGCGGAAACACCATATATTTT
CASGDRRGNTIYF
>-|TRBV7-2|TRBJ1-3|few
TGTGCCAGCAGCTTAGAGGATTACTCTGGAAACACCATATATTTT
CASSLEDYSGNTIYF
>-|TRBV29-1|TRBJ1-1|many
TGCAGCGCTAGGGGGGATCTTTATGTTGCTGAAGCTTTCTTT
CSARGDLYVAEAFF
>-|TRBV29-1|TRBJ1-2|few
TGCAGCGTTGAGCACCCCGCAAGGGGCTATGGCTACACCTTC
CSVEHPARGYGYTF
>-|TRBV20-1|TRBJ1-3|few
TGCAGTGCTAGGAACCCTAGCGGGGTTCCTGGAAACACCATATATTTT
CSARNPSGVPGNTIYF
>TRBD1|TRBV7-6|TRBJ2-2|-
TGTGCCAGCAGCTCTCGGACAGGGAATGGGGAGCTGTTTTTT
CASSSRTGNGELFF
>-|TRBV18|TRBJ2-1|-
TGTGCCAGCTCACTCCTCGGCGGCTCCGGCAATGAGCAGTTCTTC
CASSLLGGSGNEQFF
>-|TRBV2|TRBJ2-2|many
TGTGCCAGCAGGTCTTCCAGGTTTACCGGGGAGCTGTTTTTT
CASRSSRFTGELFF
>-|TRBV29-1|TRBJ2-1|-
TGCAGCGTTGAAGGGAGGGTAAGGGGGAGTGAGCAGTTCTTC
CSVEGRVRGSEQFF
>TRBD2|TRBV2|TRBJ2-5|few
TGTGCCAGCATGCGGCTAGCGGGGGATACCCAAGAGACCCAGTACTTC
CASMRLAGDTQETQYF
>-|TRBV4-3|TRBJ2-2|many
TGCGCCAGCAGCCAAGAAGGAGGCGGGGGGGAGCTGTTTTTT
CASSQEGGGGELFF
>-|TRBV11-3|TRBJ1-1|few
TGTGCCAGCGGGGACGGACTGAACACTGAAGCTTTCTTT
CASGDGLNTEAFF
>-|TRBV29-1|TRBJ2-1|-
TGCAGCGCCACCCTTCGCCTAGTGACGAACTACAATGAGCAGTTCTTC
CSATLRLVTNYNEQFF
>TRBD1|TRBV20-1|TRBJ2-3|few
TGCAGTGCACCCGACAGGGGCACAGATACGCAGTATTTT
CSAPDRGTDTQYF